This entry features one TCR beta chain sequence. Methods used by the authors: Estimates of nucleated cell counts were drawn from the amplification of reference gene primers. The protocol was immunoSEQ multiplex PCR, while the TCRdb copy is restricted to in-frame clones and leaves out a portion. D and trimming come from the DNA, and the V and J calls and clone size come from that table. This sample yields about 220,000 clones, of which about four fifths are seen a single time; about 3% belongs to the top ten. This sample was taken from a study of blood T cell repertoires in COVID-19. Study context: Material from acute and convalescent COVID-19 was sourced from the United States, Italy and Spain. From T cells, B-cell-depleted T cells, or PBMCs came the material, which was cDNA or gDNA.

The V gene lost 5 bases and the J gene lost 1 base, with 14 bases spanning the gap. Looked up from germline, CDR1 is LNHNV and CDR2 is YYDKDF (reference sequence). CDR3 length: 15 amino acids. The source material was peripheral blood. This clonotype was sampled from a woman aged 25 to 45 who had recovered from COVID-19. The rearrangement joins TRBV15 to TRBJ1-1; D is uncertain. This CDR3 reads CATSSRGPANTEAFF. As DNA, the CDR3 is TGTGCCACCAGCTCCCGTGGGCCTGCGAACACTGAAGCTTTCTTT. Full variable domain (missing parts from reference TRBV15 and TRBJ1-1): DAMVIQNPRYQVTQFGKPVTLSCSQTLNHNVMYWYQQKSSQAPKLLFHYYDKDFNNEADTPDNFQSRRPNTSFCFLDIRSPGLGDTAMYLCATSSRGPANTEAFFGQGTRLTVV.